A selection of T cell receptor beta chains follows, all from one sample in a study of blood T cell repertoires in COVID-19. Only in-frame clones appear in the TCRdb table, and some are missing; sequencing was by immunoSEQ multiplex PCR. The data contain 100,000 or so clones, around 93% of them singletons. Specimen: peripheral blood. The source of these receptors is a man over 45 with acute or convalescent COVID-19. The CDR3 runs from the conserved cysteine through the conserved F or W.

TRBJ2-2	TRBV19	CASSTALPGQGRAGELFF
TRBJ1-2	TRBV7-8	CASSLVGGYYGYTF
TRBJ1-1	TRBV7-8	CASSLLDRPNTEAFF
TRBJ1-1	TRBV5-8	CASSLAGGRTEAFF
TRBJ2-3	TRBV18	CASSPPNRNKPPATDTQYF
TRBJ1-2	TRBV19	CASSMLGGGYGYTF
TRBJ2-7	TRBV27	CASSPTGNYEQYF
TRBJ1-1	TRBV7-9	CASSHPAVTEAFF
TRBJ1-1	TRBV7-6	CASSLGLGTANTEAFF
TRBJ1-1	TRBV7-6	CASSYGTGARNTEAFF
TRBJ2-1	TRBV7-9	CASSPTDEQFF
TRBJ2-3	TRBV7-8	CASSKRRGLAETDTQYF
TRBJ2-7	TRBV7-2	CASSPGLRRVQGEQYF
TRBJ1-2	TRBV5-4	CASSLSGYGYTF
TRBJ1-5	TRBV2	CASKTGLGQPQHF
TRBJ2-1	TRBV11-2	CASSPGTGNQFF
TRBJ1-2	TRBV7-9	CASSPQDGDYGYTF
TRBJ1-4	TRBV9	CASSTPGTNEKLFF
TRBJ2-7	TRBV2	CASSGPGTGGEQYF
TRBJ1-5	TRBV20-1	CSASSAVTNQPQHF
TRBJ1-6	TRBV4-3	CASSQDLHRDRDSPLHF
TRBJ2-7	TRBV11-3	CASSELAGASSEQYF
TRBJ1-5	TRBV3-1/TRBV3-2	CASSQSTERPQHF
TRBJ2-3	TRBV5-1	CASGVMADTDTQYF
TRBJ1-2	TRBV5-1	CASSMRQGEGYTF
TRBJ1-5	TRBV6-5	CASSYSGGPGNQPQHF
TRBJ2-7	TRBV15	CATSSDRGEQYF
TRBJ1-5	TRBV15	CATSRSGGGIFQPQHF
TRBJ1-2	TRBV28	CASRRPGQRYYGYTF
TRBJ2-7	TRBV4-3	CASSLQGSSSYEQYF
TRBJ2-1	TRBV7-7	CASSWGGNNEQFF
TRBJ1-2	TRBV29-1	CSVQTASANYGYTF
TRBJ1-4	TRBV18	CASRLGLVGTNEKLFF
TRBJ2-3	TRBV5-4	CASSRDRGRTDTQYF
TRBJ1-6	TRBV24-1	CAPGALHF
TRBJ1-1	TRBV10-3	CAIMRESNTEAFF
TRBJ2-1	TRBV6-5	CASSYSSGGGNEQFF
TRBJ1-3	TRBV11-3	CASSLGGSGNTIYF
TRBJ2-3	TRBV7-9	CASSPLHAGGTDTQYF
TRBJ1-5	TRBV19	CASSISRAPIQPQHF
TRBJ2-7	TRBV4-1	CASSQAHDYSYEQYF
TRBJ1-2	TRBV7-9	CASKPTGEGYGYTF
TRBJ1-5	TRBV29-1	CSVGTGIDQPQHF
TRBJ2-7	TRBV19	CASRLGTGVYEQYF
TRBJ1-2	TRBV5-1	CASSLEGQGGYTF
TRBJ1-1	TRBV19	CATETGGITEAFF
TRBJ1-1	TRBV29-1	CSGKDRRNTEAFF
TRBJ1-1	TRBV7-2	CASSLNRAKNTEAFF
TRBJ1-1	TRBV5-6	CASSVPGQLTEAFF
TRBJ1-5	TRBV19	CASRDRGGYSNQPQHF
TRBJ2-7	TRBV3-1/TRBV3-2	CASSPTGGGYEQYF
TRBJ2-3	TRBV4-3	CASSQDSSGGGDTQYF
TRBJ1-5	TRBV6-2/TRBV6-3	CASSIISGTGPYSNQPQHF
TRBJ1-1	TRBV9	CASSVGAGTEAFF